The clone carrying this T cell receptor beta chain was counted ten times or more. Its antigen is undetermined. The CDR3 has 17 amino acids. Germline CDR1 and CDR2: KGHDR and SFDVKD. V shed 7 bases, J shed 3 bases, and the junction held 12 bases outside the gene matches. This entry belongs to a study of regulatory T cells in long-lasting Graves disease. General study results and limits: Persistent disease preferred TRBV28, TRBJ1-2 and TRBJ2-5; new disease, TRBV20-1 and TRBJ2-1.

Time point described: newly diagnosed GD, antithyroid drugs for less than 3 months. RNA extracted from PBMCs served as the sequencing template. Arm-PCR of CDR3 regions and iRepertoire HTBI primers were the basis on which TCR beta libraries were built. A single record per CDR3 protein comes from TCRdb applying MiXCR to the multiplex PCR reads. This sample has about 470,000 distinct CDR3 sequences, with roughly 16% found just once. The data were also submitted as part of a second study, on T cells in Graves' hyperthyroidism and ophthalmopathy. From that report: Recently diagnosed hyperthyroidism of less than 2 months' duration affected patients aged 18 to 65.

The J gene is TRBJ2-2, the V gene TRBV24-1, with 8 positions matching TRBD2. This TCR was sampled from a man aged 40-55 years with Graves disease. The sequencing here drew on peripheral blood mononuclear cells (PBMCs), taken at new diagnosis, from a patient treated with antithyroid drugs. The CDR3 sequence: CATRETSGLGDTGELFF. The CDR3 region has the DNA TGTGCCACCAGAGAGACGTCGGGACTAGGGGACACCGGGGAGCTGTTTTTT.